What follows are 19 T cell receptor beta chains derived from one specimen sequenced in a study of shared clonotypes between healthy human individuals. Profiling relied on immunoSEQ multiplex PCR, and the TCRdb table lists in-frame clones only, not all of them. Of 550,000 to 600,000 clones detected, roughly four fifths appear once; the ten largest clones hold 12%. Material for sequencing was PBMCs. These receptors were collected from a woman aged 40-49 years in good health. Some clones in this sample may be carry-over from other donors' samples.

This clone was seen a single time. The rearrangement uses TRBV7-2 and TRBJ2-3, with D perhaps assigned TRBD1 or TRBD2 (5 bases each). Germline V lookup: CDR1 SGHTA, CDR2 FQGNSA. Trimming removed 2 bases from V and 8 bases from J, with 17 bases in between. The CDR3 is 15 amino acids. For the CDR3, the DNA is TGTGCCAGCAGCTTACGTGGGGGAGTGTGGGGTACGCAGTATTTT. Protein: CASSLRGGVWGTQYF.

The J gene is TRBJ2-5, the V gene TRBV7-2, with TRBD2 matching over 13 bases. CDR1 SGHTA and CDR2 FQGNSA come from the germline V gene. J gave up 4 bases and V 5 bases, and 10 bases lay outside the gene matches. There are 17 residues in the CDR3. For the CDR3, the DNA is TGTGCCAGCAGCCCCAGACTAGCGGGAGGAGTAATAGAGACCCAGTACTTC. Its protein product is CASSPRLAGGVIETQYF.

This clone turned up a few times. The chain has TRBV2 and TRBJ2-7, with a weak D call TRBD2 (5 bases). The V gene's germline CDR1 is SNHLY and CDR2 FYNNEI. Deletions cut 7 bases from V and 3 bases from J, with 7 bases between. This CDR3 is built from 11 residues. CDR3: CASKAVYEQYF. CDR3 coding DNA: TGTGCCAGCAAAGCGGTCTACGAGCAGTACTTC.

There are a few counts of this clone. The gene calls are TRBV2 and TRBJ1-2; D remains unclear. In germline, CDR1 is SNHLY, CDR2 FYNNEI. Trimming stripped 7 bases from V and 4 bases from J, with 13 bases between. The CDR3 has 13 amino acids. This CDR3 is CASTPDVPYGYTF. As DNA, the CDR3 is TGTGCCAGCACCCCGGACGTCCCCTATGGCTACACCTTC.

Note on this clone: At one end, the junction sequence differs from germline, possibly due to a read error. CDR3: CASSLGAGSSNEQFF. CDR3 DNA sequence: TGTGCCAGCAGCTTAGGGGCGGGATCCTCCAATGAGCAGTTCTTC. The rearrangement links TRBV7-6 to TRBJ2-1; D is possibly TRBD2 (6 bases). This CDR3 has 15 residues. The germline CDR1 and CDR2 sequences are SGHVS and FNYEAQ.

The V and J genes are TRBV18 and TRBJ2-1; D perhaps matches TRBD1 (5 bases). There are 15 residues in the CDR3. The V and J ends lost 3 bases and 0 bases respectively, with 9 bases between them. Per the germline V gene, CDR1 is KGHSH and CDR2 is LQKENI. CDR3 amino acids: CASSPRQSSYNEQFF. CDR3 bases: TGTGCCAGCTCACCGAGACAGAGCTCCTACAATGAGCAGTTCTTC.

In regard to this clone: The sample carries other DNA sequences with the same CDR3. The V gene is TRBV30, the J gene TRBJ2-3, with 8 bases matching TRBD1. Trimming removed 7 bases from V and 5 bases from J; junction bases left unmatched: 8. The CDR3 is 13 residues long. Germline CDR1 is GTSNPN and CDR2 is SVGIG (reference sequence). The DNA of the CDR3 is TGTGCCTTTACCGGGACAGGACTAGATACGCAGTATTTT. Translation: CAFTGTGLDTQYF. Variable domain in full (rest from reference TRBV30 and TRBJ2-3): SQTIHQWPATLVQPVGSPLSLECTVEGTSNPNLYWYRQAAGRGLQLLFYSVGIGQISSEVPQNLSASRPQDRQFILSSKKLLLSDSGFYLCAFTGTGLDTQYFGPGTRLTVL.

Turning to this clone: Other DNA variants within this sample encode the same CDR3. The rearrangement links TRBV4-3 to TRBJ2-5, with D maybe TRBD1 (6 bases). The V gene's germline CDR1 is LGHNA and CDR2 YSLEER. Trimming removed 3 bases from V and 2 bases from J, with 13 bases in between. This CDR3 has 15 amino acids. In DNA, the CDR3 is TGCGCCAGCAGCCAGTCACAGGGATATCAAGAGACCCAGTACTTC. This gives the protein CASSQSQGYQETQYF.

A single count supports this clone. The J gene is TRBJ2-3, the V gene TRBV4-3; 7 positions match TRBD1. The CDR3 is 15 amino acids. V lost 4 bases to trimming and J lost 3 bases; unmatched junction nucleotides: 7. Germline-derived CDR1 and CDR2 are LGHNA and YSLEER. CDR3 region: CASSPGQVRTDTQYF. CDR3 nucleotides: TGCGCCAGCAGCCCCGGACAGGTACGGACAGATACGCAGTATTTT.

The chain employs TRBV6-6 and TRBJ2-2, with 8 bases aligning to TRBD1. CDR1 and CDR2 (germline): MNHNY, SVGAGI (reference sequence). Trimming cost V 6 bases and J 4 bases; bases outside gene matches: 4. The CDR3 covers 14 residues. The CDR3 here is CASRDREATGELFF. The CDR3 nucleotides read TGTGCCAGCAGGGACAGGGAGGCCACCGGGGAGCTGTTTTTT.

The DNA for the CDR3 is TGTGCCTGGAGGCCAGGGAACGAAAAACTGTTTTTT. Protein: CAWRPGNEKLFF. The rearrangement links TRBV30 to TRBJ1-4; maybe TRBD1 (5 bases). Germline assignment: CDR1 GTSNPN and CDR2 SVGIG (reference sequence). The V end was cut by 3 bases, the J end by 8 bases, with 10 bases between. This CDR3 region has 12 residues.

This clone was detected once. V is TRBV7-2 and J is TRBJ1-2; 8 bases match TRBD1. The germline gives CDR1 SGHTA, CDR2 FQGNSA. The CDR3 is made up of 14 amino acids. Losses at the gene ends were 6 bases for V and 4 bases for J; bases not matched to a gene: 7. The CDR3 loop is CASSRAGGSYGYTF. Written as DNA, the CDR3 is TGTGCCAGCAGTAGGGCAGGGGGCAGCTATGGCTACACCTTC. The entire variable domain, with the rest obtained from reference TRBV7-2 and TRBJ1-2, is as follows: GAGVSQSPSNKVTEKGKDVELRCDPISGHTALYWYRQSLGQGLEFLIYFQGNSAPDKSGLPSDRFSAERTGGSVSTLTIQRTQQEDSAVYLCASSRAGGSYGYTFGSGTRLTVV.

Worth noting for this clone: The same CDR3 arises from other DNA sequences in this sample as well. CDR3 region: CASSEDRGGQPQHF. In nucleotides, the CDR3 is TGTGCCAGCAGTGAGGACAGGGGCGGCCAGCCCCAGCATTTT. The V call is TRBV6-1, the J call TRBJ1-5; TRBD1 matches at 9 bases. The V gene end was trimmed by 3 bases and the J gene end by 7 bases; junction bases not matched to a gene: 4. The CDR3 length is 14 residues. Germline V CDR1 and CDR2: MNHNS, SASEGT.

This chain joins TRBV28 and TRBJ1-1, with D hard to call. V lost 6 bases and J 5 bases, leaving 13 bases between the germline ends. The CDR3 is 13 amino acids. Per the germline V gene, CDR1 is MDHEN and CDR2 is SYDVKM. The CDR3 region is CASSRSLGTEAFF. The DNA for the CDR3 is TGTGCCAGCAGCAGGAGCTTAGGGACTGAAGCTTTCTTT.

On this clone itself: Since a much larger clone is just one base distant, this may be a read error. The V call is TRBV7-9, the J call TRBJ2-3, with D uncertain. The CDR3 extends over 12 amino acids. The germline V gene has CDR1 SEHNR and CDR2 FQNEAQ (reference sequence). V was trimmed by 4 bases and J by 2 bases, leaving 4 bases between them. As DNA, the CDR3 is TGTGCCAGCAGCTCCAACACAGATACGCAGTATTTT. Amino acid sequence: CASSSNTDTQYF.

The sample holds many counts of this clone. In DNA form, the CDR3 reads TGTGCCAGCAAGGGACAGCCTACCTACGAGCAGTACTTC. It encodes CASKGQPTYEQYF. The rearrangement links TRBV2 to TRBJ2-7, with 7 bases fitting TRBD1. This CDR3 is built from 13 residues. After removal of 7 bases from V and 2 bases from J, the junction contained 5 bases not matched to a gene. Germline lookup yields CDR1 SNHLY and CDR2 FYNNEI.

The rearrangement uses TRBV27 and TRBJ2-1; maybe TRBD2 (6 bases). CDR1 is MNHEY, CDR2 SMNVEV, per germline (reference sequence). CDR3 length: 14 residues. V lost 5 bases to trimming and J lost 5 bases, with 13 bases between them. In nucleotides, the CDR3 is TGTGCCAGCAGTCGGGAGAGCACCCACAATGAGCAGTTCTTC. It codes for CASSRESTHNEQFF.

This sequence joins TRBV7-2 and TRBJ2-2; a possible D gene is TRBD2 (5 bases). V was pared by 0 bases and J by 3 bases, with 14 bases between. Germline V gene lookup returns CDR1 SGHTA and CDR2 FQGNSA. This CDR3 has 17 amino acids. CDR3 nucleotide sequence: TGTGCCAGCAGCTTAGCGGGGAGACTCCCTGACACCGGGGAGCTGTTTTTT. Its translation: CASSLAGRLPDTGELFF.

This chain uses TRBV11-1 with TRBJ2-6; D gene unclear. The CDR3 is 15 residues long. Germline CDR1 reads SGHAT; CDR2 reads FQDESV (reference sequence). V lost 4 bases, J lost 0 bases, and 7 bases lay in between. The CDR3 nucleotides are TGTGCCAGCAGCTGGGCCGACTCTGGGGCCAACGTCCTGACTTTC. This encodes CASSWADSGANVLTF.